The clone carrying this T cell receptor beta chain appeared a few times. What it binds is not known. One entry per CDR3 protein, called by TCRdb with MiXCR from the RT-PCR reads. The sample holds about 240,000 distinct CDR3 sequences, more than 9% seen once. The CDR3 has 16 amino acids. Germline loops: CDR1 MNHNS, CDR2 SASEGT. The junction had 6 bases not matched to a gene; V was cut back by 6 bases and J by 0 bases. The sample originates from a study of response to subunit inactivated influenza vaccine. Regarding the study as a whole: After each seasonal influenza vaccination, few new T cells are recruited, the authors suggested.

Sequences were derived from non-naive T cells sorted from PBMCs, sampled 14 days before vaccination. The TCR sequence derives from a man in his fifties or sixties who received an inactivated influenza vaccine. The rearrangement joins TRBV6-1 to TRBJ1-5, with 9 bases matching TRBD1. CDR3 protein: CASSPRTGVSNQPQHF. The CDR3 region has the DNA TGTGCCAGCAGCCCCAGGACAGGGGTTAGCAATCAGCCCCAGCATTTT.